The following is a T cell receptor beta chain sequence with its context. Trimming cost V 5 bases and J 5 bases, with 10 bases left between them. Germline CDR1 reads LNHDA; CDR2 reads SQIVND (reference sequence). The CDR3 has 13 residues. Method: immunoSEQ multiplex PCR; TCRdb's copy keeps in-frame clones and lacks some. The sample lists approximately 150,000 clones; 70% to 90% were seen once. This entry belongs to a study of T cell responses to AZD1222 COVID-19 vaccine. The chain uses TRBV19 and TRBJ1-5; TRBD1 might be the D (5 bases). The receptor was isolated from an adult who received the AZD1222 COVID-19 vaccine. This material consisted of peripheral blood, taken 28 days after the second AZD1222 dose. CDR3 in DNA: TGTGCCAGTAGTGAAGACAGAGATCAGCCCCAGCATTTT. Translation gives CASSEDRDQPQHF.